The 6 T cell receptor beta chains in this list originate from one sample, sequenced in a study of T cell responses to AZD1222 COVID-19 vaccine. The method was immunoSEQ multiplex PCR; TCRdb's version includes in-frame clones alone and lacks a portion of them. The table has about 160,000 clones, roughly 90% seen once; the top ten hold approximately 4.8%. The sample in question was peripheral blood, obtained on day 0 of AZD1222 vaccination. The source is an adult in good health.

The chain carries TRBV7-3 and TRBJ1-1; no reliable D call. This CDR3 has 15 residues. Trimming stripped 2 bases from V and 4 bases from J, with 14 bases between. Germline loops: CDR1 SGHTA, CDR2 FQGTGA. This chain's CDR3 is CASSLGTEESTEAFF. The CDR3 DNA reads TGTGCCAGCAGCTTAGGTACTGAGGAGAGCACTGAAGCTTTCTTT.

The chain employs TRBV5-1 and TRBJ2-4; D is unresolved. V dropped 0 bases and J dropped 0 bases, with 7 bases sitting between them. Per the germline V gene, CDR1 is SGHRS and CDR2 is YFSETQ. This CDR3 is 15 amino acids long. CDR3 region: CASSLEGLAKNIQYF. The CDR3 DNA reads as TGCGCCAGCAGCTTGGAGGGTCTAGCCAAAAACATTCAGTACTTC.

The V call is TRBV20-1, the J call TRBJ1-1, with 7 nucleotides matching TRBD1. J gave up 7 bases and V 2 bases, and 1 base lay outside the gene matches. The CDR3 sequence is 11 residues long. Germline V gene data show CDR1 as DFQATT and CDR2 as SNEGSKA (reference sequence). CDR3 coding DNA: TGCAGTGCTAGATGGGACAGTGAAGCTTTCTTT. Protein: CSARWDSEAFF.

The chain links TRBV7-9 to TRBJ1-2, with D perhaps matching TRBD1 (5 bases). The CDR3 contains 16 residues. Germline V gene lookup returns CDR1 SEHNR and CDR2 FQNEAQ (reference sequence). Trimming left V 1 base short and J 0 bases short, with 12 bases between. The CDR3 reads CASSLVGLGSNYGYTF. The CDR3 DNA follows: TGTGCCAGCAGCTTAGTGGGACTTGGGTCTAACTATGGCTACACCTTC.

The chain has TRBV7-8 and TRBJ2-1; 7 bases are a match to TRBD2. The CDR3 loop spans 15 amino acids. Germline values: CDR1 SGHVS, CDR2 FQNEAQ. The junction had 9 bases not matched to a gene; V was cut back by 4 bases and J by 6 bases. As DNA, the CDR3 is TGTGCCAGCAGCTGGGCCCGCGGGAGTGGCAATGAGCAGTTCTTC. Its protein is CASSWARGSGNEQFF.

The CDR3 region is CASSIPGQGVYGYTF. CDR3 in DNA: TGTGCCAGTAGTATTCCGGGACAAGGGGTTTATGGCTACACCTTC. The chain uses TRBV19 and TRBJ1-2; TRBD1 might be the D (6 bases). Germline CDR1 is LNHDA and CDR2 is SQIVND (reference sequence). The CDR3 sequence is 15 residues long. V gave up 3 bases and J gave up 5 bases, with 16 bases separating them.